What follows are 28 T cell receptor beta chains derived from one specimen sequenced in a study of regulatory T cells (dated by TCRdb to between 2017 and 2018). Their specific antigens are unknown. Results the study describes overall, beyond this receptor: Reduced Shannon diversity was observed in regulatory T cells from CD3G-deficient patients compared with autologous conventional CD4+ cells and with control regulatory T cells.

The library was prepared using the immunoSEQ multiplex PCR assay. In the multiplex PCR, 52 forward TRBV primers and 13 reverse TRBJ primers were used, and assay-based and computational corrections were applied for amplification bias. As stored in TCRdb, this immuneACCESS dataset retains in-frame rearrangements with V and J assigned. A fraction of the clones does not appear; measured against another copy, unresolved V genes explain less than half of the discrepancy, and the remainder lacks a known reason. The table for this sample lists approximately 3,700 clones; around 92% of them were counted only once. The ten largest make up approximately 2.4% of the sample. The sequenced material came from CD4+ Tregs sorted from blood. The source of these receptors is a child aged 2 to 15 with CD3G deficiency.

V and J are TRBV28 and TRBJ1-1, with TRBD1 matching 10 bases. Germline values: CDR1 MDHEN, CDR2 SYDVKM. Trimming removed 6 bases from V and 6 bases from J; junction bases left unmatched: 7. This CDR3 spans 14 amino acids. CDR3 nucleotides: TGTGCCAGCAGACCCGGGACAGGGGTTTCTGAAGCTTTCTTT. It is translated as CASRPGTGVSEAFF.

J is TRBJ1-2 and V is TRBV6-1; D is uncertain. Between the trimmed V and J ends, which lost 2 bases and 2 bases, there was a span of 6 bases. CDR1 and CDR2 (germline): MNHNS, SASEGT. This CDR3 has 13 amino acids. CDR3 bases: TGTGCCAGCAGTGAACGTAGGAACTATGGCTACACCTTC. Translated, it gives CASSERRNYGYTF.

In its sample, this clone was seen once. The J gene is TRBJ2-7, the V gene TRBV5-1; possible D gene TRBD2, 6 bases. The CDR3 spans 14 residues. V was clipped by 2 bases and J by 0 bases, with 9 bases between them. Germline CDR1 and CDR2: SGHRS and YFSETQ. Here the CDR3 DNA reads TGCGCCAGCAGCTTTAGGGGAGGCTCCTACGAGCAGTACTTC. Translating gives CASSFRGGSYEQYF.

This chain connects TRBV5-1 to TRBJ2-5, with D tentatively TRBD2 (5 bases). The germline V gene has CDR1 SGHRS and CDR2 YFSETQ. Trimming removed 0 bases at V and 1 base at J, with 7 bases between. CDR3 length: 14 residues. The CDR3 spells CASSLGGPQETQYF. CDR3 coding DNA: TGCGCCAGCAGCTTGGGAGGGCCCCAAGAGACCCAGTACTTC.

The chain joins TRBV7-9 to TRBJ2-5; TRBD1 matches 12 bases. This CDR3 has 16 amino acids. V was pared by 5 bases and J by 2 bases, with 6 bases of the junction left unmatched. CDR1 SEHNR and CDR2 FQNEAQ come from the germline V gene (reference sequence). The CDR3 spells CASSHGTGGVQETQYF. The CDR3 nucleotides read TGTGCCAGCAGCCACGGGACAGGGGGCGTACAAGAGACCCAGTACTTC. The variable domain in full, with the rest retrieved from reference TRBV7-9 and TRBJ2-5, is DTGVSQNPRHKITKRGQNVTFRCDPISEHNRLYWYRQTLGQGPEFLTYFQNEAQLEKSRLLSDRFSAERPKGSFSTLEIQRTEQGDSAMYLCASSHGTGGVQETQYFGPGTRLLVL.

This rearrangement joins TRBV10-3 to TRBJ1-5; no clear D gene. Trimming pared 4 bases from V and 7 bases from J, leaving 11 bases between. Germline values: CDR1 ENHRY, CDR2 SYGVKD. The CDR3 runs to 13 residues. Here the CDR3 DNA reads TGTGCCATCAGTGCCCTCCCCGGGCAGCCCCAGCATTTT. Translated: CAISALPGQPQHF.

The chain is built from TRBV28 and TRBJ1-4; D might be TRBD1 (6 bases). The ends were cut back, 4 bases at V and 8 bases at J, with 23 bases in the middle. CDR1 MDHEN and CDR2 SYDVKM come from the germline V gene. The CDR3 sequence is 17 residues long. CDR3 in DNA: TGTGCCAGCAGTTCAGGAGCAGCAGGGGCTTTAGGAGAAAAACTGTTTTTT. Amino acids: CASSSGAAGALGEKLFF.

This clone was seen just once. The V call is TRBV6-1, the J call TRBJ2-7; D gene unclear. Between the trimmed V and J ends, which lost 6 bases and 4 bases, there was a span of 7 bases. The CDR3 is 11 amino acids. Germline CDR1 MNHNS, CDR2 SASEGT. The CDR3 DNA follows: TGTGCCAGCAGACGGTCTTACGAGCAGTACTTC. It translates to CASRRSYEQYF.

This clone is termed large. V usage is TRBV28 and J usage is TRBJ1-2, with TRBD1 as a possible D gene (6 bases). Trimming left V 3 bases short and J 8 bases short, with 13 bases between. CDR1 MDHEN and CDR2 SYDVKM come from the germline V gene. The CDR3 loop spans 13 amino acids. CDR3 protein: CASSFQGNAGYTF. For the CDR3, the DNA is TGTGCCAGCAGTTTCCAGGGGAATGCAGGCTACACCTTC.

The chain employs TRBV10-2 and TRBJ2-2; D gene ambiguous. The germline V and J ends were trimmed by 3 bases and 3 bases, with 14 bases remaining between them. Germline-derived CDR1 and CDR2 are WSHSY and SAAADI. The CDR3 has 16 residues. CDR3: CASSEIWVQDTGELFF. The CDR3 DNA follows: TGCGCCAGCAGTGAAATTTGGGTTCAGGACACCGGGGAGCTGTTTTTT.

The rearrangement links TRBV21-1 to TRBJ2-1. TRBV21-1 is recorded as a pseudogene. This CDR3 has 12 residues. CDR3 loop: CASSKETNEQFF. The CDR3 nucleotides read TGTGCCAGCAGCAAAGAGACGAATGAGCAGTTCTTC.

The V and J genes are TRBV28 and TRBJ2-3, with D possibly being TRBD1 or TRBD2 (5 bases each). Germline V lookup: CDR1 MDHEN, CDR2 SYDVKM. Trimming shortened V by 8 bases and J by 12 bases, and 24 bases separated the two germline ends. There are 14 residues in the CDR3. The CDR3 sequence is CASFGRLSPGRQYF. Written as DNA, the CDR3 is TGTGCCAGCTTCGGTCGCCTAAGCCCGGGACGCCAGTATTTT.

The chain joins TRBV7-8 to TRBJ2-1; 7 nucleotides agree with TRBD2. Germline CDR1 SGHVS, CDR2 FQNEAQ. V was pared by 2 bases and J by 6 bases, with 13 bases of the junction left unmatched. The CDR3 runs 17 residues. Here the CDR3 reads CASSLRPSGALPNEQFF. DNA of the CDR3: TGTGCCAGCAGCTTAAGGCCGAGCGGGGCTCTTCCCAATGAGCAGTTCTTC.

The CDR3 spells CASSLGVHTEAFF. The CDR3 nucleotides read TGCGCCAGCAGCTTGGGGGTCCACACTGAAGCTTTCTTT. The chain couples TRBV5-1 to TRBJ1-1; D ambiguous. Germline V gene sequence: CDR1 SGHRS, CDR2 YFSETQ. There are 13 residues in the CDR3. V dropped 0 bases and J dropped 3 bases, with 6 bases sitting between them.

A single count supports this clone. The genes are TRBV6-1 and TRBJ2-1; D call uncertain. In germline, CDR1 is MNHNS, CDR2 SASEGT. The CDR3 totals 12 residues. Trimming took off 1 base at V and 7 bases at J, with 5 bases between the two ends. The chain's CDR3 is CASSEGLNEQFF. The CDR3 nucleotides are TGTGCCAGCAGTGAAGGGTTGAATGAGCAGTTCTTC.

This clone came up once. The chain uses TRBV5-1 and TRBJ2-2; the match to TRBD1 covers 7 bases. The germline V gene encodes CDR1 SGHRS and CDR2 YFSETQ. V gave up 3 bases and J gave up 7 bases; unmatched junction bases: 6. The CDR3 is 14 residues long. Here the CDR3 reads CASSSTGVGGELFF. Here the CDR3 DNA reads TGCGCCAGCAGCTCCACAGGGGTCGGCGGGGAGCTGTTTTTT. Filled out from reference TRBV5-1 and TRBJ2-2, the complete variable domain reads KAGVTQTPRYLIKTRGQQVTLSCSPISGHRSVSWYQQTPGQGLQFLFEYFSETQRNKGNFPGRFSGRQFSNSRSEMNVSTLELGDSALYLCASSSTGVGGELFFGEGSRLTVL.

The V gene is TRBV20-1, the J gene TRBJ1-1; tentatively, D is TRBD1 (6 bases). Trimming stripped 4 bases from V and 5 bases from J, with 8 bases between. This CDR3 is built from 11 residues. Germline V gene lookup returns CDR1 DFQATT and CDR2 SNEGSKA (reference sequence). The CDR3 DNA sequence: TGCAGTGCTACAAGGGGGACTGAAGCTTTCTTT. Protein: CSATRGTEAFF.

This clone was observed once. The chain recombines TRBV5-1 with TRBJ2-3; 11 bases agree with TRBD2. The trim removed 4 bases at V and 1 base at J, leaving 5 bases unmatched. The CDR3 consists of 16 residues. CDR1 is SGHRS and CDR2 is YFSETQ in the germline V gene. CDR3 coding DNA: TGCGCCAGCAGCCTAGTAGCGGGAGGGCGCACAGATACGCAGTATTTT. Translating gives CASSLVAGGRTDTQYF.

The chain joins TRBV5-1 to TRBJ2-5; perhaps TRBD2 as D (6 bases). The germline V gene has CDR1 SGHRS and CDR2 YFSETQ. The CDR3 spans 15 residues. Trimming took 1 base from V and 2 from J, leaving 12 bases between them. CDR3 in amino acids: CASSLRRDGQETQYF. DNA of the CDR3: TGCGCCAGCAGCTTGAGGAGGGACGGTCAAGAGACCCAGTACTTC.

About this clone: The DNA is left out, because the CDR3 cannot be placed on it with certainty; the CDR3 is given as TCRdb lists it. The chain couples TRBV21-1 to TRBJ2-1; no DNA check was done on the table's D call, TRBD2. TRBV21-1 is described as a pseudogene. The CDR3 spans 18 amino acids, including both terminal residues. The CDR3 reads CASSKKGALVAGGNEQFF.

This chain connects TRBV7-9 to TRBJ2-2, with 7 nucleotides matching TRBD1. CDR1 is SEHNR and CDR2 is FQNEAQ in the germline V gene (reference sequence). V shed 5 bases and J 13 bases; nucleotides not matched to a gene: 10. This CDR3 is 13 amino acids long. Written as DNA, the CDR3 is TGTGCCAGCAGCGACATAATTGGGACAGTGCTGTTTTTT. It encodes CASSDIIGTVLFF. The full variable domain, completed using reference TRBV7-9 and TRBJ2-2, is DTGVSQNPRHKITKRGQNVTFRCDPISEHNRLYWYRQTLGQGPEFLTYFQNEAQLEKSRLLSDRFSAERPKGSFSTLEIQRTEQGDSAMYLCASSDIIGTVLFFGEGSRLTVL.

V and J are TRBV6-1 and TRBJ2-3; D might be TRBD2 (5 bases). CDR3 length: 14 residues. Germline loops: CDR1 MNHNS, CDR2 SASEGT. Trimming removed 6 bases from V and 0 bases from J, with 10 bases in between. CDR3 protein: CASRERQSTDTQYF. CDR3 nucleotides: TGTGCCAGCAGGGAGCGGCAAAGCACAGATACGCAGTATTTT.

The chain employs TRBV12-5 and TRBJ1-5; no clear D. The V gene lost 3 bases and the J gene lost 0 bases, with 12 bases spanning the gap. The CDR3 spans 16 residues. The germline V gene has CDR1 LGHNT and CDR2 FRNRAP. The CDR3 nucleotides read TGTGCTAGTGGTTTATCTGACGGATATAGCAATCAGCCCCAGCATTTT. Translated: CASGLSDGYSNQPQHF.

J is TRBJ2-6 and V is TRBV5-1; D is undetermined. This CDR3 has 14 residues. The V gene lost 2 bases and the J gene lost 1 base, with 4 bases spanning the gap. Per germline, CDR1 SGHRS and CDR2 YFSETQ. The CDR3 region is CASSLGSGANVLTF. CDR3 nucleotide sequence: TGCGCCAGCAGCTTAGGGTCTGGGGCCAACGTCCTGACTTTC.

V is TRBV28 and J is TRBJ1-1; a possible D gene is TRBD1 (5 bases). Trimming removed 6 bases from V and 1 base from J, with 24 bases in between. Germline assignment: CDR1 MDHEN and CDR2 SYDVKM. This CDR3 has 18 residues. The DNA for the CDR3 is TGTGCCAGCAGCCCTAGGACTCGGGGCCGCGGATGGAACACTGAAGCTTTCTTT. This sequence encodes CASSPRTRGRGWNTEAFF.

The chain combines TRBV10-3 with TRBJ2-1; maybe TRBD2 (5 bases). The CDR3 contains 13 residues. CDR1 ENHRY and CDR2 SYGVKD come from the germline V gene. V was shortened by 5 bases and J by 6 bases, with 11 bases between the two germline ends. CDR3 protein: CAISTLGGNEQFF. CDR3 coding DNA: TGTGCCATCAGTACACTAGGCGGCAATGAGCAGTTCTTC.

J is TRBJ2-6 and V is TRBV7-9; D remains unclear. There are 16 residues in the CDR3. Deletions cut 5 bases from V and 4 bases from J, with 15 bases between. Per the germline V gene, CDR1 is SEHNR and CDR2 is FQNEAQ (reference sequence). The CDR3 nucleotides read TGTGCCAGCAGCCCCGACCGCCCGGCAGGGGCCAACGTCCTGACTTTC. Protein sequence: CASSPDRPAGANVLTF.

This sequence joins TRBV28 and TRBJ2-1; no clear D gene. CDR3 length: 16 amino acids. V lost 5 bases and J 6 bases, leaving 20 bases between the germline ends. Germline V gene lookup returns CDR1 MDHEN and CDR2 SYDVKM. CDR3 loop: CASSLRAQTIRNEQFF. DNA of the CDR3: TGTGCCAGCAGTCTCCGGGCCCAGACCATTCGCAATGAGCAGTTCTTC.